The source of this T cell receptor (beta chain) is a study of response to subunit inactivated influenza vaccine. Study-wide points: Authors proposed each seasonal influenza vaccination draws in few new T cells.

Concerning this clonotype itself: The target antigen is unknown.

MiXCR was run by TCRdb on the RT-PCR reads, yielding one entry per CDR3 protein. The table shows 600,000 to 700,000 distinct CDR3 sequences, with 11% to 15% occurring only once. Germline CDR1 and CDR2: SGHRS and YFSETQ. CDR3 length equals 14 residues. Trimming took 0 bases from V and 7 from J, leaving 14 bases between them. Sequencing was performed on PBMCs from blood, taken less than 15 days before vaccination. This receptor was identified in a man aged 45 to 65 who received an inactivated influenza vaccine. The chain couples TRBV5-1 to TRBJ2-7; D remains ambiguous. The CDR3 DNA follows: TGCGCCAGCAGCTTGGTAGCTCATACGGGTGAGCAGTACTTC. Protein sequence: CASSLVAHTGEQYF.